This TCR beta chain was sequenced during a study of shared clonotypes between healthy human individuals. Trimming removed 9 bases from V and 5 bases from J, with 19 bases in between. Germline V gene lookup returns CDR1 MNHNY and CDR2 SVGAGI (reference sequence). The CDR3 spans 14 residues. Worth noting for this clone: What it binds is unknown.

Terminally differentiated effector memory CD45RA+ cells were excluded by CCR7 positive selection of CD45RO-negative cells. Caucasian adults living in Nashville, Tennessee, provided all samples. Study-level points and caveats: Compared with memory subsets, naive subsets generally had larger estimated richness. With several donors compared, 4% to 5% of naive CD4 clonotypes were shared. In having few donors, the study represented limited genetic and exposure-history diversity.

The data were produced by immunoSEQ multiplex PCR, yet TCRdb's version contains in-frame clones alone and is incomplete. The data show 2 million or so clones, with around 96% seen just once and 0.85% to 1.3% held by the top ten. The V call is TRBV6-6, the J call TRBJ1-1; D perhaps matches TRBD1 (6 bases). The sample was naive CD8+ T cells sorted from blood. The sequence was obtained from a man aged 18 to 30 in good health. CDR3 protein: CASDPGGAGTEAFF. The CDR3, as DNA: TGTGCCAGTGATCCGGGGGGCGCCGGGACTGAAGCTTTCTTT.